A selection of T cell receptor beta chains follows, all from one sample in a study of metastatic and nonmetastatic thyroid tumors. TCRdb reprocessed the PCR reads using MiXCR. This table holds about 50,000 clones, about 4% found once. The source material was blood. These receptors were collected from a female donor with papillary thyroid cancer or a benign thyroid nodule (not recorded which). Some clones in this sample may be carry-over from other donors' samples. The CDR3 runs from the conserved cysteine through the conserved F or W. D genes are given only for firm matches. Rows give clone size only sometimes, using once, few, many, or a class for an expanded clone.

TRBJ2-5,many,.,TRBV7-3,CASSLTNQETQYF,TGTGCCAGCAGCTTAACAAACCAAGAGACCCAGTACTTC
TRBJ2-7,many,.,TRBV20-1,CSASGRVYEQYF,TGCAGTGCTTCCGGCCGGGTCTACGAGCAGTACTTC
TRBJ2-2,.,TRBD2,TRBV28,CASSLLAGGLYTGELFF,TGTGCCAGCAGTTTACTAGCGGGGGGGCTCTACACCGGGGAGCTGTTTTTT
TRBJ1-5,many,TRBD1,TRBV18,CASSRTGGRQPQHF,TGTGCCAGCTCCCGGACAGGGGGCAGACAGCCCCAGCATTTT
TRBJ2-3,many,TRBD2,TRBV7-3,CASSPRLAGSDTQYF,TGTGCCAGCAGCCCTCGACTAGCGGGATCAGATACGCAGTATTTT
TRBJ1-3,few,TRBD1,TRBV4-2,CASSQPDRGAGNTIYF,TGTGCCAGCAGCCAGCCTGACAGGGGTGCTGGAAACACCATATATTTT
TRBJ2-7,many,TRBD2,TRBV20-1,CSARASTSENEQYF,TGCAGTGCTAGAGCCTCGACTAGCGAAAACGAGCAGTACTTC
TRBJ2-3,few,.,TRBV2,CASSPQGIGTDTQYF,TGTGCCAGCAGTCCGCAGGGGATCGGCACAGATACGCAGTATTTT
TRBJ2-7,few,TRBD2,TRBV27,CASSLGSGSGYEQYF,TGTGCCAGCAGTTTGGGGAGCGGGAGTGGGTACGAGCAGTACTTC
TRBJ1-2,few,.,TRBV27,CASSFQGGYGYTF,TGTGCCAGCAGTTTTCAGGGAGGCTATGGCTACACCTTC
TRBJ2-1,few,.,TRBV29-1,CSVLPGTFNEQFF,TGCAGCGTTCTCCCAGGTACGTTCAATGAGCAGTTCTTC